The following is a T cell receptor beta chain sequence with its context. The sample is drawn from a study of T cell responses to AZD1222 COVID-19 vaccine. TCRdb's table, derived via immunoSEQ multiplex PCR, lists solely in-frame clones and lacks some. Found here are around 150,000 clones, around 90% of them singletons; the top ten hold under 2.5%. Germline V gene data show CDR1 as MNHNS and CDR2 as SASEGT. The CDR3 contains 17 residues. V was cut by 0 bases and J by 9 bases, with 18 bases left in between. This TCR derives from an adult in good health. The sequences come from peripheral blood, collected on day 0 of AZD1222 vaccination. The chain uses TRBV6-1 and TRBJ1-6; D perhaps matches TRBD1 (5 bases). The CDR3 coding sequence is TGTGCCAGCAGTGAAGCGAGGGACCGTAGGCCGTCTTCACCCCTCCACTTT. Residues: CASSEARDRRPSSPLHF.